This T cell receptor beta chain was identified in a study of PD-1 blockade in mismatch repair-deficient tumors. Study at large: All were previously treated, progressing patients with approximately 12 mismatch repair-deficient cancer types.

PCR or immunohistochemistry showed mismatch repair deficiency in every enrolled patient. TCR sequencing covered a few patients who responded to pembrolizumab. The table came from immunoSEQ multiplex PCR; TCRdb's copy has only in-frame clones and leaves some out. The sample yields 77,000 or so clones, approximately 80% seen once. CDR1 and CDR2 from the germline V gene are SGHRS and YFSETQ. V lost 2 bases and J 3 bases, leaving 8 bases between the germline ends. The CDR3 has 13 amino acids. This chain joins TRBV5-1 and TRBJ1-1; tentative D call: TRBD1 (5 bases). This TCR came from an adult with mismatch repair-deficient cancer. The input for sequencing was peripheral blood, taken 44 weeks after starting pembrolizumab. CDR3 sequence: CASSLMGDTEAFF. Written as DNA, the CDR3 is TGCGCCAGCAGCTTAATGGGGGACACTGAAGCTTTCTTT.